This T cell receptor beta chain was recovered during a study of T cells expressing NK-cell markers. In the study overall: Among eight sequenced donors, seven carried HCMV seropositivity while one was seronegative.

This CDR3 region has 13 residues. CDR1 is MNHEY and CDR2 is SMNVEV in the germline V gene (reference sequence). It was by 5'RACE template switching with UMIs that TCR beta cDNA was made. TCRdb reprocessed the 5' RACE reads and keeps a single row for each CDR3 protein, giving no DNA. The sample table includes some 340,000 distinct CDR3 sequences. Sequencing was done on a sample of blood T cells: a sorted CD56 or NKG2C T cell subset, CD4+ or CD8+ T cells, or bulk PBMC T cells (not recorded which). The receptor was derived from a man aged 18-75 years in good health. The chain employs TRBV27 and TRBJ2-5. The CDR3 protein is CASKKNSAETQYF.